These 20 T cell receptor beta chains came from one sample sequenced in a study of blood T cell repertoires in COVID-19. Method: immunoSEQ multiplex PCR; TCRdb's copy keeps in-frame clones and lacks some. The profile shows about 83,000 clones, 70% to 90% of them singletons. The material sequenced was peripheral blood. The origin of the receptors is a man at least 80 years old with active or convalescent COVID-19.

The CDR3 DNA reads as TGTGCCAGTACCCAGACAGACGCCATGAACACTGAAGCTTTCTTT. Protein sequence: CASTQTDAMNTEAFF. V and J are TRBV19 and TRBJ1-1; D is perhaps TRBD1 (5 bases). The CDR3 has 15 residues. Germline CDR1 is LNHDA and CDR2 is SQIVND (reference sequence). Trimming left V 7 bases short and J 0 bases short, with 15 bases between.

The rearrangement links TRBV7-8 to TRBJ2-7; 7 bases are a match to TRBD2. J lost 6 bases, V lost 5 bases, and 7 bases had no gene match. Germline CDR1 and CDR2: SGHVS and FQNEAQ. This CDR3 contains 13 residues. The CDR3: CASSPQRGGEQYV. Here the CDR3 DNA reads TGTGCCAGCAGCCCCCAGCGGGGTGGCGAGCAGTACGTC.

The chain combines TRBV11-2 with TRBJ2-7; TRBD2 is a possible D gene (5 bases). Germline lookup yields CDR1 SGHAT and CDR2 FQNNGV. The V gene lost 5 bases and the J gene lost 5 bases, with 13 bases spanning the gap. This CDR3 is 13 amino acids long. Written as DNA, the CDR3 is TGTGCCAGCAGCGCCTGGTCGGAGGACGAGCAGTACGTC. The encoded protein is CASSAWSEDEQYV.

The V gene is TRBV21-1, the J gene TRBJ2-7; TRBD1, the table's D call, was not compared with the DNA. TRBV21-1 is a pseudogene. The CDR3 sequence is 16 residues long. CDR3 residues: CASSKDRTGDNYEQYV. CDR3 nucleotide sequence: TGTGCCAGCAGCAAAGACAGGACAGGGGACAACTACGAGCAGTACGTC.

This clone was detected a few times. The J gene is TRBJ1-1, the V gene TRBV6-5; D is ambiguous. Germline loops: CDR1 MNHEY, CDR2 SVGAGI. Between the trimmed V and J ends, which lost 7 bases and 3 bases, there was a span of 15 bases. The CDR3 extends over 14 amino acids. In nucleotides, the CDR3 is TGTGCCAGCAATTCCGCGGGCGGGTACACTGAAGCTTTCTTT. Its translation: CASNSAGGYTEAFF.

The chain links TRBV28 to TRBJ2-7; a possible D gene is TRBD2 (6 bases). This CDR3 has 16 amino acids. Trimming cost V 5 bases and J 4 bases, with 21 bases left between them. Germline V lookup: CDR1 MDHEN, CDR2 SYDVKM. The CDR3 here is CASSPRAGGGPYEQYV. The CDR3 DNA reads TGTGCCAGCAGTCCCCGGGCCGGGGGAGGACCTTACGAGCAGTACGTC.

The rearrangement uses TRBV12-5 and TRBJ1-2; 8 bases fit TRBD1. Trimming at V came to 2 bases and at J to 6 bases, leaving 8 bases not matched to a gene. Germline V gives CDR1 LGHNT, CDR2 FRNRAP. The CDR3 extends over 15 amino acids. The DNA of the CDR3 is TGTGCTAGTGGTTTGATTCTCTCAGGGGGCAATGGCTACACCTTC. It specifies CASGLILSGGNGYTF.

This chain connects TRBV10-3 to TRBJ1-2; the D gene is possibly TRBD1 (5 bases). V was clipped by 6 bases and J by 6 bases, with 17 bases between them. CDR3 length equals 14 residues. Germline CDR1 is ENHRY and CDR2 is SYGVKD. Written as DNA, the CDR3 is TGTGCCATCAGGACCGACAGTTTTGTAGATGGCTACACCTTC. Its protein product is CAIRTDSFVDGYTF.

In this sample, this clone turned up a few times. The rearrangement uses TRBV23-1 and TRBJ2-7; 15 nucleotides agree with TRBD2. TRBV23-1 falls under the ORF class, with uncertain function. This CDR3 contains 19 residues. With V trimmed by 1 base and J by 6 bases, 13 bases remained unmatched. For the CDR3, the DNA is TGCGCCAGCAGTCAATTCCTGGACATTGGGACTAGCGGGAGGCTCGAGCAGTACGTC. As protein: CASSQFLDIGTSGRLEQYV.

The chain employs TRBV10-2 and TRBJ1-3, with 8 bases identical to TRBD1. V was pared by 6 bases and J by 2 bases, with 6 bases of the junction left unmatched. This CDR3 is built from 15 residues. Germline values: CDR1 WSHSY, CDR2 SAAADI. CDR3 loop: CASRAQTGAGNTIYF. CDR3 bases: TGCGCCAGCAGAGCCCAGACAGGGGCTGGAAACACCATATATTTT.

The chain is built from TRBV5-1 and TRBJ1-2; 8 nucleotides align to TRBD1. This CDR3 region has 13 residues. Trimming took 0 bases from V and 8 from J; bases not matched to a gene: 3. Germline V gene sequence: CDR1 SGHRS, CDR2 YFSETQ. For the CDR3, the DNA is TGCGCCAGCAGCTTGGGGGACAGGATGGGCTACACCTTC. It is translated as CASSLGDRMGYTF.

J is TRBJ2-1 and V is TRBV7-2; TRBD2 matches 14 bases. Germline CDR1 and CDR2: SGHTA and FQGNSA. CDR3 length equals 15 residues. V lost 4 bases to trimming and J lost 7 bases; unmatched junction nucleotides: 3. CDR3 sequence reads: CASSSTSGGGNEQFF. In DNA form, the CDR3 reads TGTGCCAGCAGCTCGACTAGCGGGGGGGGGAATGAGCAGTTCTTC.

CDR3 in DNA: TGTGCCAGCAGTGAAACCCTACAGGAACGAGGCTATGGCTACACCTTC. The encoded protein is CASSETLQERGYGYTF. V and J are TRBV6-1 and TRBJ1-2, with D perhaps matching TRBD1 (5 bases). Trimming removed 2 bases from V and 4 bases from J, with 17 bases in between. The CDR3 consists of 16 residues. CDR1 MNHNS and CDR2 SASEGT come from the germline V gene.

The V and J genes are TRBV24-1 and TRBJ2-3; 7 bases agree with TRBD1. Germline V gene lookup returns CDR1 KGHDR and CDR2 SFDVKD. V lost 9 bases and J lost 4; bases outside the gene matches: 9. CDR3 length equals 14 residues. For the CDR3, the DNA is TGTGCCACCGGCTCACAGGGGATCGCAGATACGCAGTATTTT. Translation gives CATGSQGIADTQYF.

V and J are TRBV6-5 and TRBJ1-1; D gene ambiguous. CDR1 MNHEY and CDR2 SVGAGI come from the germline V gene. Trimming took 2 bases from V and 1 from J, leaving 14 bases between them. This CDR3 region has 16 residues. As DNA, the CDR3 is TGTGCCAGCAGTTACGGAGGGAGGCGGGCGAACACTGAAGCTTTCTTT. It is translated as CASSYGGRRANTEAFF.

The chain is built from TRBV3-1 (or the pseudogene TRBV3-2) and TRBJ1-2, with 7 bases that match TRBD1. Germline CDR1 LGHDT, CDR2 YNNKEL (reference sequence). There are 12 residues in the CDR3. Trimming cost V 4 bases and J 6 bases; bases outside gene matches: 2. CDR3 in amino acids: CASSLQGNGYTF. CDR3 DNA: TGTGCCAGCAGCCTACAGGGGAATGGCTACACCTTC.

CDR3 in DNA: TGTGCCAGCAACCGGGTTTATAGCAATCAGCCCCAGCATTTT. Protein sequence: CASNRVYSNQPQHF. The V gene is TRBV6-5, the J gene TRBJ1-5; D is undetermined. V lost 7 bases, J lost 0 bases, and 10 bases lay in between. The germline gives CDR1 MNHEY, CDR2 SVGAGI. This CDR3 comprises 14 residues.

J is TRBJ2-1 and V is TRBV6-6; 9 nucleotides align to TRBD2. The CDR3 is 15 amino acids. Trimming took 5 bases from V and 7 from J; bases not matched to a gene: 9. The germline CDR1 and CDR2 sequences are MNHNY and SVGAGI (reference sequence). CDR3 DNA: TGTGCCAGCAGTCCCCCGGCGGGAGGGAAGAATGAGCAGTTCTTC. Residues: CASSPPAGGKNEQFF.

CDR3 sequence: CASSPILAGGFNEQFF. The CDR3 DNA follows: TGTGCCAGCAGCCCAATCTTAGCGGGGGGTTTCAATGAGCAGTTCTTC. The chain joins TRBV7-6 to TRBJ2-1, with 10 positions matching TRBD2. Trimming cost V 5 bases and J 6 bases; bases outside gene matches: 10. Germline loops: CDR1 SGHVS, CDR2 FNYEAQ. The CDR3 totals 16 residues.

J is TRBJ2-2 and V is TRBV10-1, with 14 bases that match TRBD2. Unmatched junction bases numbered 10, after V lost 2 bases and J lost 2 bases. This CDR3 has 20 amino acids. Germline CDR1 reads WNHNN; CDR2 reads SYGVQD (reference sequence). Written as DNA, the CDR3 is TGCGCCAGCAGTGAGCCTATAGGACTAGCGGGAGGTGTAAACACCGGGGAGCTGTTTTTT. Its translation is CASSEPIGLAGGVNTGELFF.